The rows below give T cell receptor beta chains drawn from one sample of a study of breast tumors, draining lymph nodes, adjacent tissues. MiXCR was run by TCRdb on the multiplex PCR reads, yielding one entry per CDR3 protein. The table shows about 35,000 distinct CDR3 sequences, with 35% to 45% occurring only once. The sample taken for sequencing was breast tumor tissue. Receptors were obtained from a female donor with breast cancer. Some clones in this sample may be carry-over from other donors' samples. The CDR3 runs from the conserved cysteine through the conserved F or W. Each record gives: V gene, D gene, J gene, clone size, CDR3 protein, CDR3 DNA. A D gene is named only where the DNA matches it firmly. Where a row states a size, it is once, few, many or the class of an expanded clone; other rows omit it.

>TRBV20-1|TRBD2|TRBJ2-7|once
CSARVGTNRMQYF
TGCAGTGCTAGAGTCGGGACTAATAGGATGCAGTACTTC
>TRBV9|.|TRBJ2-3|many
CASSVVGEGTDTQYF
TGTGCCAGCAGCGTTGTGGGAGAGGGCACAGATACGCAGTATTTT
>TRBV7-2|TRBD2|TRBJ2-2|many
CATRGLAVNTGELFF
TGTGCCACCCGAGGTCTAGCGGTAAACACCGGGGAGCTGTTTTTT
>TRBV5-1|.|TRBJ2-7|many
CASSLTRDEQYF
TGCGCCAGCAGCTTGACCCGGGACGAGCAGTACTTC
>TRBV7-9|.|TRBJ2-1|many
CASSLGVLGADNEQFF
TGTGCCAGCAGCTTGGGCGTTCTTGGAGCGGACAATGAGCAGTTCTTC
>TRBV29-1|.|TRBJ1-3|.
CSVVTLSGNTIYF
TGCAGCGTTGTAACCCTCTCTGGAAACACCATATATTTT
>TRBV2|.|TRBJ1-3|large
CASSRGQSGNTIYF
TGTGCCAGCAGTCGTGGACAGTCTGGAAACACCATATATTTT
>TRBV19|TRBD1|TRBJ2-3|few
CASSIPTPGGVTDTQYF
TGTGCCAGTAGTATACCAACCCCAGGGGGTGTCACAGATACGCAGTATTTT
>TRBV7-9|.|TRBJ1-1|.
CASSLGENTEAFF
TGTGCCAGCAGCTTAGGGGAAAACACTGAAGCTTTCTTT
>TRBV29-1|TRBD2|TRBJ2-7|many
CSVGLAGLYEQYF
TGCAGCGTTGGTCTAGCGGGACTCTACGAGCAGTACTTC
>TRBV10-2|TRBD2|TRBJ2-3|.
CASSRGLAGGPDTQYF
TGCGCCAGCAGTCGGGGGCTAGCGGGGGGGCCAGATACGCAGTATTTT
>TRBV7-9|TRBD1|TRBJ1-2|many
CASSSRDRDRVGYGYTF
TGTGCCAGCAGCTCGCGGGACCGGGACAGGGTCGGGTATGGCTACACCTTC
>TRBV6-5|TRBD1|TRBJ1-2|many
CASSYRQGGGYTF
TGTGCCAGCAGTTACCGACAGGGTGGCGGCTACACCTTC
>TRBV4-3|.|TRBJ2-2|.
CASSQGSVITGELFF
TGCGCCAGCAGCCAAGGGAGCGTAATCACCGGGGAGCTGTTTTTT
>TRBV19|.|TRBJ2-3|many
CASSRGPTDTQYF
TGTGCCAGTAGTAGGGGACCCACAGATACGCAGTATTTT
>TRBV2|.|TRBJ2-7|.
CASRDSLGEQYF
TGTGCCAGCAGGGACTCTCTGGGAGAGCAGTACTTC
>TRBV7-2|.|TRBJ1-6|many
CASSLIGSSYNSPLHF
TGTGCCAGCAGCTTAATTGGGAGCTCCTATAATTCACCCCTCCACTTT
>TRBV11-2|.|TRBJ1-6|many
CASRRRQDNSPLHF
TGTGCCAGCAGGAGAAGACAGGATAATTCACCCCTCCACTTT
>TRBV7-6|.|TRBJ2-7|.
CASSLGLADYEQYF
TGTGCCAGCAGCTTAGGGCTGGCGGACTACGAGCAATACTTC
>TRBV5-1|TRBD1|TRBJ2-2|many
CASSLGQGDTGELFF
TGCGCCAGCAGCTTGGGACAGGGGGACACCGGGGAGCTGTTTTTT
>TRBV7-9|.|TRBJ2-7|many
CASSPAVDYEQYF
TGTGCCAGCAGCCCAGCAGTCGACTACGAGCAGTACTTC
>TRBV20-1|TRBD2|TRBJ2-5|many
CSAGTSGMQETQYF
TGCAGTGCTGGGACTAGCGGGATGCAAGAGACCCAGTACTTC
>TRBV11-3|TRBD1|TRBJ2-7|many
CASSEQRDRAEQYF
TGTGCCAGCAGCGAGCAACGGGACAGGGCCGAGCAGTACTTC
>TRBV12-3/TRBV12-4|TRBD1|TRBJ2-7|many
CASSWGQGRYEQYF
TGTGCCAGCAGTTGGGGACAGGGGCGATACGAGCAGTACTTC
>TRBV20-1|.|TRBJ1-2|medium-sized
CSAPRGGLGYTF
TGCAGTGCTCCAAGGGGGGGGCTAGGCTACACCTTC
>TRBV27|.|TRBJ2-1|.
CASSFWDGNQQFF
TGTGCCAGCAGTTTTTGGGACGGCAATCAGCAGTTCTTC
>TRBV7-8|.|TRBJ2-1|.
CASSLGVRRDNEQFF
TGTGCCAGCAGCTTAGGGGTTAGGCGGGACAATGAGCAGTTCTTC
>TRBV28|TRBD1|TRBJ2-5|medium-sized
CASRGQGAVETQYF
TGTGCCAGCAGAGGACAGGGGGCTGTGGAGACCCAGTACTTC
>TRBV5-1|.|TRBJ2-1|many
CASSPSRLGQGSSYNEQFF
TGCGCCAGCAGCCCCTCCCGACTAGGTCAGGGGAGCTCCTACAATGAGCAGTTCTTC
>TRBV7-3|.|TRBJ1-6|medium-sized
CASSLMGQGDSPLHF
TGTGCCAGCAGCTTAATGGGGCAGGGTGATTCACCCCTCCACTTT
>TRBV5-1|.|TRBJ2-7|many
CASSGGAGTVSYEQYF
TGCGCCAGCAGCGGGGGGGCCGGGACGGTATCCTACGAGCAGTACTTC
>TRBV27|TRBD1|TRBJ2-7|many
CASSLTRGPYEQYF
TGTGCCAGCAGTTTAACCAGGGGGCCCTACGAGCAGTACTTC
>TRBV6-2/TRBV6-3|TRBD1|TRBJ1-3|.
CASGRQGFSGSTIYF
TGTGCCAGCGGCCGACAGGGCTTCTCTGGAAGCACCATATATTTT
>TRBV19|.|TRBJ2-1|.
CASRTQGNEQSF
TGTGCCAGTAGAACACAGGGAAATGAGCAGTCCTTC
>TRBV7-9|TRBD2|TRBJ2-1|.
CASRPGLAGATGNERLF
TGTGCTAGCAGACCGGGACTAGCGGGAGCTACTGGGAATGAGCGGCTCTTC
>TRBV6-5|.|TRBJ2-1|medium-sized
CASRRGSSYNEQFF
TGTGCCAGCCGTCGCGGAAGCTCCTACAATGAGCAGTTCTTC
>TRBV24-1|TRBD1|TRBJ2-1|many
CATGDGQGGREQFF
TGTGCCACCGGGGATGGACAGGGCGGCCGTGAGCAGTTCTTC
>TRBV6-2/TRBV6-3|.|TRBJ2-7|many
CASKGTIYEQYF
TGTGCCAGCAAAGGGACCATCTACGAGCAGTACTTC
>TRBV3-1|.|TRBJ2-7|.
CASSQARREQYF
TGTGCCAGCAGCCAAGCCCGGAGGGAGCAGTACTTC
>TRBV7-9|.|TRBJ2-7|.
CASSFSSPYEQYF
TGCGCCAGCAGCTTTAGCTCCCCTTACGAGCAGTACTTC
>TRBV28|TRBD2|TRBJ2-7|few
CASSLGGLAGPGQYF
TGTGCCAGCAGCTTAGGGGGACTAGCGGGGCCCGGGCAGTACTTC
>TRBV19|.|TRBJ2-2|.
CASSKARGGTGELFF
TGTGCCAGTAGTAAGGCTAGAGGTGGCACCGGGGAGCTGTTTTTT
>TRBV28|TRBD1|TRBJ1-2|.
CASSQDRGRWGYTF
TGTGCCAGCAGTCAGGACAGGGGGCGCTGGGGCTACACCTTC
>TRBV20-1|TRBD1|TRBJ2-7|many
CSASRQGFSYEQYF
TGCAGTGCTAGTCGACAGGGATTCTCCTACGAGCAGTACTTC
>TRBV27|TRBD1|TRBJ2-7|few
CASSFSQGVFYEQYF
TGTGCCAGCAGTTTTAGTCAGGGGGTATTCTACGAGCAGTACTTC
>TRBV28|.|TRBJ2-2|.
CASSPAGLLGGELFF
TGTGCCAGCAGTCCCGCCGGACTTCTAGGGGGGGAGCTGTTTTTT
>TRBV4-2|.|TRBJ2-7|.
CASSRDPAYEQYF
TGTGCCAGCAGCCGGGACCCAGCATACGAGCAGTACTTC
>TRBV9|.|TRBJ2-1|many
CASSVGRAGRSSYNEQFF
TGTGCCAGCAGCGTAGGTCGGGCAGGGCGAAGCTCCTACAATGAGCAGTTCTTC
>TRBV12-5|TRBD2|TRBJ2-7|many
CASGLVRDYLAYEQYF
TGTGCTAGTGGTTTGGTCCGGGACTACCTAGCCTACGAGCAGTACTTC
>TRBV6-2/TRBV6-3|TRBD2|TRBJ2-3|many
CASGTSGRDTQYF
TGTGCCAGCGGGACTAGCGGGAGAGATACGCAGTATTTT
>TRBV29-1|TRBD2|TRBJ2-1|many
CSVGSGGSPNEQFF
TGCAGCGTTGGCTCCGGCGGGAGCCCCAATGAGCAGTTCTTC
>TRBV4-1|TRBD1|TRBJ2-6|.
CASSQDRDRVQSGANVLTF
TGCGCCAGCAGCCAAGATCGGGACAGGGTCCAGTCTGGGGCCAACGTCCTGACTTTC
>TRBV5-1|.|TRBJ2-2|many
CASEGEIGELFF
TGCGCCAGCGAGGGGGAAATCGGGGAGCTGTTTTTT
>TRBV18|.|TRBJ2-1|few
CASSPGSSYNEQFF
TGTGCCAGCTCACCGGGAAGCTCCTACAATGAGCAGTTCTTC
>TRBV7-6|.|TRBJ2-5|many
CASSRRTSQETQYF
TGTGCCAGCAGCCGAAGGACATCTCAAGAGACCCAGTACTTC
>TRBV2|.|TRBJ2-1|many
CASSGGGSPYNEQFF
TGTGCCAGCAGTGGAGGGGGATCCCCGTACAATGAGCAGTTCTTC
>TRBV19|.|TRBJ1-2|.
CASSKNPGANYGYTF
TGTGCCAGTAGCAAAAATCCGGGAGCTAACTATGGCTACACCTTC
>TRBV5-4|.|TRBJ2-1|few
CASSSIAPYNEQFF
TGTGCCAGCAGCTCTATAGCGCCATACAATGAGCAGTTCTTC
>TRBV7-2|TRBD2|TRBJ2-7|many
CASSLARLAGEQYF
TGTGCCAGCAGCTTAGCCCGGCTAGCGGGGGAGCAGTACTTC
>TRBV7-8|TRBD1|TRBJ1-4|many
CASSAGTATNEKLFF
TGTGCCAGCAGCGCGGGGACAGCAACTAATGAAAAACTGTTTTTT